This TCR beta chain stems from a study of blood T cells in healthy people across ages. General observations from the study: Older age went with lower TCR beta diversity per million T cells, in a roughly linear way. Diversity figures based on one million T cells were deemed too low.

Combining a sample-barcoded 5' primer with a J-beta primer mix, a second PCR ran for roughly 6 to 12 cycles. One entry per CDR3 protein, called by TCRdb with MiXCR from the 5' RACE reads. Here the sample spans around 690,000 distinct CDR3 sequences, 58% being singletons. Extracted total RNA amounted to at least 5.5 micrograms for each sample. This CDR3 has 19 residues. In germline, CDR1 is MNHNS, CDR2 SASEGT. The V segment lost 5 bases and the J segment 0 bases; nucleotides outside the gene matches: 10. At least ten counts were recorded for this clonotype. Its antigen is as yet unknown. The TCR sequence derives from a man aged 55 to 69 in good health. This chain connects TRBV6-1 to TRBJ2-6; 10 positions agree with TRBD1. Source material: blood. CDR3 protein: CASSPGTGVASSGANVLTF. Here the CDR3 DNA reads TGTGCCAGCAGTCCCGGGACAGGGGTTGCTTCCTCTGGGGCCAACGTCCTGACTTTC.